Presented here are 21 T cell receptor beta chains from one specimen sequenced in a study of vaccination and CD4 T cells after COVID-19. The treatment was: roughly 10-day PBMC culture with coronavirus spike peptide pools or control peptides (ViraFEST assay). Sequencing of cultured CD4+ T cell DNA used the Oncomine TCR Beta short-read assay. TCRdb re-analysed the PCR reads in MiXCR, keeping a single row per CDR3 protein. The table lists around 12,000 distinct CDR3 sequences, roughly 45% of them singletons. These receptors are not linked to any known antigen. This specimen consisted of CD4+ T cells from blood, cultured in vitro, obtained after SARS-CoV-2 vaccination. The receptors derive from a human donor who had recovered from COVID-19.

CDR3 in amino acids: CATSDLRGSITSGANEQFF. As DNA, the CDR3 is TGTGCCACCAGTGATTTGAGGGGTAGTATAACTAGCGGGGCAAATGAGCAGTTCTTC. The chain has TRBV24-1 and TRBJ2-1; 10 bases match TRBD2. V lost 0 bases to trimming and J lost 7 bases; unmatched junction nucleotides: 14. The CDR3 contains 19 residues. From germline, CDR1 is KGHDR and CDR2 SFDVKD.

The J gene is TRBJ2-7, the V gene TRBV15, with TRBD1 matching 7 bases. CDR3 length: 15 residues. The V gene's germline CDR1 is LNHNV and CDR2 YYDKDF (reference sequence). V gave up 3 bases and J gave up 3 bases; unmatched junction bases: 8. This CDR3 reads CATSRNSGGLYEQYF. The CDR3 DNA follows: TGTGCCACCAGCAGGAATTCAGGGGGTCTCTACGAGCAGTACTTC.

The sample holds a few counts of this clonotype. The chain couples TRBV6-1 to TRBJ1-1, with TRBD1 matching 9 bases. The CDR3 runs 15 residues. CDR1 and CDR2 from the germline V gene are MNHNS and SASEGT. V lost 7 bases, J lost 2 bases, and 8 bases stayed unmatched. The CDR3 sequence: CASKSPGQGNTEAFF. As DNA, the CDR3 is TGTGCCAGCAAAAGTCCGGGACAGGGTAACACTGAAGCTTTCTTT.

The CDR3: CASSLGTGRSVANEKLFF. As DNA, the CDR3 is TGTGCCAGCAGTTTGGGGACAGGGAGGTCGGTGGCTAATGAAAAACTGTTTTTT. J is TRBJ1-4 and V is TRBV28; 9 bases agree with TRBD1. Germline lookup yields CDR1 MDHEN and CDR2 SYDVKM. The CDR3 loop spans 18 amino acids. V was pared by 3 bases and J by 3 bases, with 11 bases of the junction left unmatched.

The J gene is TRBJ2-3, the V gene TRBV6-1, with D hard to call. Germline V gene lookup returns CDR1 MNHNS and CDR2 SASEGT. The CDR3 length is 14 residues. The V gene lost 7 bases and the J gene lost 2 bases, with 13 bases spanning the gap. CDR3 in DNA: TGTGCCAGCAAAAACCCAGAAGCCACAGATACGCAGTATTTT. It encodes CASKNPEATDTQYF.

This clonotype was found once. The chain joins TRBV24-1 to TRBJ2-5; tentatively, D is TRBD1 (6 bases). Germline V CDR1 and CDR2: KGHDR, SFDVKD. Trimming pared 3 bases from V and 5 bases from J, leaving 18 bases between. This CDR3 has 16 amino acids. In nucleotides, the CDR3 is TGTGCCACCAGTGATCCTGCGGACAGATCAAGGGAGACCCAGTACTTC. It translates to CATSDPADRSRETQYF.

This rearrangement joins TRBV4-3 to TRBJ2-2, with 8 positions matching TRBD2. Germline V gene data show CDR1 as LGHNA and CDR2 as YSLEER. V lost 0 bases to trimming and J lost 4 bases; unmatched junction nucleotides: 13. The CDR3 contains 19 residues. CDR3: CASSQDGAVSGGSTGELFF. In nucleotides, the CDR3 is TGCGCCAGCAGCCAAGATGGCGCTGTATCGGGAGGGTCCACCGGGGAGCTGTTTTTT.

This CDR3 is CASSLWGATGELFF. In DNA, the CDR3 is TGTGCCAGCAGCTTGTGGGGGGCGACCGGGGAGCTGTTTTTT. This chain links TRBV5-4 with TRBJ2-2; the D gene could be TRBD1 or TRBD2 (6 bases each). The V end was cut by 1 base, the J end by 5 bases, with 9 bases between. The CDR3 totals 14 residues. Germline-derived CDR1 and CDR2 are SGHNT and YYREEE (reference sequence).

For this clonotype: The junction shows a germline mismatch at one end, possibly a read error. The chain links TRBV4-1 to TRBJ2-3; TRBD2 matches at 9 bases. This CDR3 comprises 15 residues. Germline values: CDR1 MGHRA, CDR2 YSYEKL. The chain's CDR3 is CASSQDGTSKDTQYF. The CDR3 region has the DNA TGCGCCAGCAGCCAAGATGGGACTAGCAAAGATACGCAGTATTTT.

The chain has TRBV28 and TRBJ1-5; D remains unclear. V lost 10 bases, J lost 0 bases, and 13 bases lay in between. Germline loops: CDR1 MDHEN, CDR2 SYDVKM. The CDR3 is 14 amino acids. The CDR3 sequence: CAIKKGISNQPQHF. The DNA for the CDR3 is TGTGCCATTAAAAAAGGGATTAGCAATCAGCCCCAGCATTTT.

The chain's CDR3 is CSASIGGSGETQYF. The CDR3 DNA sequence: TGCAGTGCTAGTATCGGGGGGAGTGGGGAGACCCAGTACTTC. The chain employs TRBV20-1 and TRBJ2-5, with TRBD2 matching over 7 bases. The V gene end was trimmed by 3 bases and the J gene end by 5 bases; junction bases not matched to a gene: 9. The germline gives CDR1 DFQATT, CDR2 SNEGSKA (reference sequence). CDR3 length: 14 residues.

This clonotype was counted between two and nine times. The V call is TRBV19, the J call TRBJ2-7; D is unresolved. V was trimmed by 1 base and J by 3 bases, leaving 7 bases between them. The germline CDR1 and CDR2 sequences are LNHDA and SQIVND (reference sequence). This CDR3 has 13 residues. The DNA for the CDR3 is TGTGCCAGTAGTATAGCACCGAGCTACGAGCAGTACTTC. Translating it yields CASSIAPSYEQYF.

The chain employs TRBV20-1 and TRBJ2-7; 13 bases match TRBD2. The CDR3 length is 14 residues. V lost 6 bases to trimming and J lost 3 bases; unmatched junction nucleotides: 5. Germline values: CDR1 DFQATT, CDR2 SNEGSKA (reference sequence). CDR3 sequence: CSADGLAGDYEQYF. In nucleotides, the CDR3 is TGCAGTGCCGATGGACTAGCGGGAGACTACGAGCAGTACTTC.

The CDR3 loop is CASSAGAGNQPQHF. Written as DNA, the CDR3 is TGTGCCAGCTCCGCAGGGGCGGGAAATCAGCCCCAGCATTTT. This rearrangement joins TRBV18 to TRBJ1-5, with a weak D call TRBD1 (6 bases). V shed 6 bases and J shed 4 bases, with 13 bases lying between them. The CDR3 is 14 amino acids. CDR1 is KGHSH and CDR2 is LQKENI in the germline V gene.

V gene TRBV6-1 combines with J gene TRBJ2-2, with D unclear. This CDR3 is built from 15 residues. V gave up 8 bases and J gave up 4 bases, with 17 bases separating them. Germline V gene data show CDR1 as MNHNS and CDR2 as SASEGT. DNA of the CDR3: TGTGCCAGCTCCCAAGGGATTGGGTTCACCGGGGAGCTGTTTTTT. Translating it yields CASSQGIGFTGELFF.

The chain recombines TRBV20-1 with TRBJ2-2; D unclear. Germline values: CDR1 DFQATT, CDR2 SNEGSKA (reference sequence). Trimming shortened V by 3 bases and J by 0 bases, and 8 bases separated the two germline ends. The CDR3 loop spans 14 amino acids. The CDR3 sequence is CSASLGTNTGELFF. The DNA of the CDR3 is TGCAGTGCTAGCTTGGGGACGAACACCGGGGAGCTGTTTTTT.

This clonotype was counted only a few times. The chain joins TRBV30 to TRBJ1-1; TRBD1 matches at 9 bases. V lost 2 bases, J lost 3 bases, and 4 bases stayed unmatched. This CDR3 is 14 amino acids long. Per germline, CDR1 GTSNPN and CDR2 SVGIG (reference sequence). The CDR3 protein is CAWSRGQGHTEAFF. The CDR3 DNA reads TGTGCCTGGAGTCGCGGACAGGGGCACACTGAAGCTTTCTTT.

Within the sample, this clonotype is medium-sized. V usage is TRBV19 and J usage is TRBJ2-6, with TRBD1 matching over 9 bases. Germline lookup yields CDR1 LNHDA and CDR2 SQIVND (reference sequence). The CDR3 contains 15 residues. The V gene end was trimmed by 11 bases and the J gene end by 0 bases; junction bases not matched to a gene: 5. CDR3 coding DNA: TGTGCCGCCGGACAGGGGAGCTCTGGGGCCAACGTCCTGACTTTC. Translation: CAAGQGSSGANVLTF.

The chain has TRBV20-1 and TRBJ2-1, with a weak D call TRBD2 (6 bases). Between the trimmed V and J ends, which lost 0 bases and 7 bases, there was a span of 13 bases. The CDR3 extends over 14 amino acids. Germline V gives CDR1 DFQATT, CDR2 SNEGSKA (reference sequence). DNA of the CDR3: TGCAGTGCTAGAGAAATGGCGGGATGGAATGAGCAGTTCTTC. Protein sequence: CSAREMAGWNEQFF.

V usage is TRBV7-6 and J usage is TRBJ2-7; 11 nucleotides agree with TRBD2. CDR1 is SGHVS and CDR2 is FNYEAQ in the germline V gene. The CDR3 runs 18 residues. The J segment lost 0 bases and the V segment lost 4 bases, leaving 11 bases of the junction unmatched. CDR3 region: CASSSHQGLAGSSYEQYF. The CDR3 bases are TGTGCCAGCAGCTCCCACCAAGGACTAGCGGGCTCCTCCTACGAGCAGTACTTC.

This clonotype was observed a handful of times. The CDR3 spells CASSLGRSNEKLFF. DNA of the CDR3: TGTGCCAGCAGCTTAGGACGGAGTAATGAAAAACTGTTTTTT. The rearrangement uses TRBV7-2 and TRBJ1-4; no definite D call. Trimming left V 1 base short and J 4 bases short, with 7 bases between. The CDR3 runs to 14 residues. Germline lookup yields CDR1 SGHTA and CDR2 FQGNSA.